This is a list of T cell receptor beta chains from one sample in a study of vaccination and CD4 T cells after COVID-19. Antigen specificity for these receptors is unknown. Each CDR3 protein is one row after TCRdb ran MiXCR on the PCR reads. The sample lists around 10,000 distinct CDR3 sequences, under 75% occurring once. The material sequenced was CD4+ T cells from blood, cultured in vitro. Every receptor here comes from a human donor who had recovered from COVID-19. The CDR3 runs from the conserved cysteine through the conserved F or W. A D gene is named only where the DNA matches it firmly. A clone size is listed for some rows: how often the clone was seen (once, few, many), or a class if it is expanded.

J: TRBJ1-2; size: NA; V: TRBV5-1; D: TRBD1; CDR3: CASSMGQGGYGYTF; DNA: TGCGCCAGCAGCATGGGACAGGGCGGCTATGGCTACACCTTC
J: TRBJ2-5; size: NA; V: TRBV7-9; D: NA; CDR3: CASSSRTPRGKETQYF; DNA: TGTGCCAGCAGCTCGAGAACCCCTAGGGGGAAAGAGACCCAGTACTTC
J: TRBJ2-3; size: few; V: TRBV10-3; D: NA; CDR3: CAISRDTGTDTQYF; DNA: TGTGCCATCAGTCGGGACACAGGCACAGATACGCAGTATTTT
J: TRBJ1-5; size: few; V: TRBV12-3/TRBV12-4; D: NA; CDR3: CASSLMFRDQPQHF; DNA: TGTGCCAGCAGTTTGATGTTCAGAGATCAGCCCCAGCATTTT
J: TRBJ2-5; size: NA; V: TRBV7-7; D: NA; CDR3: CASSLVGETQYF; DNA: TGTGCCAGCAGCTTAGTCGGGGAGACCCAGTACTTC
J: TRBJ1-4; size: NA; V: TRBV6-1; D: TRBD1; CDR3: CASSTPGGFEKLFF; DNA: TGTGCCAGCAGCACCCCAGGGGGCTTTGAAAAACTGTTTTTT
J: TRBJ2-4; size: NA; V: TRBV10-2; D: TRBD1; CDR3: CASSGGTGNIQYF; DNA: TGCGCCAGCAGTGGGGGGACAGGGAACATTCAGTACTTC
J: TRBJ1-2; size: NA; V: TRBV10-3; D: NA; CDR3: CAISPGRGINYGYTF; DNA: TGTGCCATCAGTCCGGGTCGGGGGATAAACTATGGCTACACCTTC
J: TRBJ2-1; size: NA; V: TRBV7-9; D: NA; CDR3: CASSLLGRPYNEQFF; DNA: TGTGCCAGCAGCCTCCTTGGACGGCCCTACAATGAGCAGTTCTTC
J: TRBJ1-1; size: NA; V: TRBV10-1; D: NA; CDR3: CASSEWGQTGVNTEAFF; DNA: TGCGCCAGCAGTGAGTGGGGACAAACCGGTGTGAACACTGAAGCTTTCTTT
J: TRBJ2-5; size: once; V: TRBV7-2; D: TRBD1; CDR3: CASSLGVLQGAQGTQYF; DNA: TGTGCCAGCAGCTTAGGGGTTCTACAGGGGGCCCAAGGGACCCAGTACTTC
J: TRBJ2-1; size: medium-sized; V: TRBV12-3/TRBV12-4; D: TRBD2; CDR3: CASSLAGTSLNEQFF; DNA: TGTGCCAGCAGTTTAGCCGGGACTAGCCTTAATGAGCAGTTCTTC
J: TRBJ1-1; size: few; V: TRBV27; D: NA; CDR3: CASSLSRDTEAFF; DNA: TGTGCCAGCAGTTTGTCCAGGGACACTGAAGCTTTCTTT
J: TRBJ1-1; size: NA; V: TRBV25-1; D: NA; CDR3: CASSAAKAFF; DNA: TGTGCCAGCAGTGCTGCTAAAGCTTTCTTT
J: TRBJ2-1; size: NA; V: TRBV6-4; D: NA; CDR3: CASSRVGGSQGEQFF; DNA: TGTGCCAGCAGTCGAGTGGGCGGCAGCCAAGGTGAGCAGTTCTTC
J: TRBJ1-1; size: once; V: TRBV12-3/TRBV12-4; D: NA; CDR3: CASTRETGGGTEAFF; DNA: TGTGCCAGCACTCGCGAAACCGGGGGGGGCACTGAAGCTTTCTTT
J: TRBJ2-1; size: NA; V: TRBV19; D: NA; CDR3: CASSRASASYNEQFF; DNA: TGTGCCAGTAGTCGGGCTAGCGCATCCTACAATGAGCAGTTCTTC
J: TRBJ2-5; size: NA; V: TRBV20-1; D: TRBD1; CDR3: CSASGQAQETQYF; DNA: TGCAGTGCTAGCGGACAGGCACAAGAGACCCAGTACTTC
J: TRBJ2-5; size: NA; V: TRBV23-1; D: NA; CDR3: CASSRGKETQYF; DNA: TGCGCCAGCAGTCGGGGAAAAGAGACCCAGTACTTC
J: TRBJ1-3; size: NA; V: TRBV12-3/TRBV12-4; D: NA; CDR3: CASSLAGPAGNTIYF; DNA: TGTGCCAGCAGTTTAGCAGGGCCGGCTGGAAACACCATATATTTT
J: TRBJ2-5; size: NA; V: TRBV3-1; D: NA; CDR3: CASSQATGMYSTQYF; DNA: TGTGCCAGCAGCCAAGCTACAGGGATGTACTCGACCCAGTACTTC
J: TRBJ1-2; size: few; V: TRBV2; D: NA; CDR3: CASLKMAASNYGYTF; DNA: TGTGCCTCCTTGAAAATGGCAGCCTCTAACTATGGCTACACCTTC
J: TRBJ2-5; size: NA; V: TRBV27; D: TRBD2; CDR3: CASSLRRVTGGGQETQYF; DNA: TGTGCCAGCAGTTTACGCCGTGTGACGGGAGGGGGGCAAGAGACCCAGTACTTC
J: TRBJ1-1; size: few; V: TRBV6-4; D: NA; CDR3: CASSDPGRNTEAFF; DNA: TGTGCCAGCAGTGACCCGGGACGCAACACTGAAGCTTTCTTT
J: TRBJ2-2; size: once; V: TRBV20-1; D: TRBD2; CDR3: CSARVPGLAGGPAGELFF; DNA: TGCAGTGCTAGAGTCCCGGGACTAGCGGGGGGGCCAGCCGGGGAGCTGTTTTTT
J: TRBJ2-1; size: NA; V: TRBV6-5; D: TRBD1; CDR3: CASSYPRQGTHEQFF; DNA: TGTGCCAGCAGTTACCCGCGACAGGGGACCCATGAGCAGTTCTTC
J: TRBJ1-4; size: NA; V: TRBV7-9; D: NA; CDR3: CASSSAGVTNEKLFF; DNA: TGTGCCAGCAGCTCTGCAGGGGTGACTAATGAAAAACTGTTTTTT
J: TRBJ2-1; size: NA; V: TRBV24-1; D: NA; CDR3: CATSDPQSYNEQFF; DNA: TGTGCCACCAGTGACCCGCAGAGTTACAATGAGCAGTTCTTC
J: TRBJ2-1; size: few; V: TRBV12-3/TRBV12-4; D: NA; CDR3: CASSLIEGGEQFF; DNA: TGTGCCAGCAGTTTGATTGAGGGGGGTGAGCAGTTCTTC
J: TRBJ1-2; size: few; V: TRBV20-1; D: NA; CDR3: CSARGDRIGGYTF; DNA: TGCAGTGCTAGAGGGGATCGAATAGGGGGCTACACCTTC
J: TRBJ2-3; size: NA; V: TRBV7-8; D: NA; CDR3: CASSLVPGVGDTQYF; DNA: TGTGCCAGCAGCTTAGTCCCGGGGGTCGGAGATACGCAGTATTTT